This paragraph reports one TCR beta chain. In the original analysis: It was from reference gene primer amplification that nucleated cell counts were estimated. Libraries were prepared by immunoSEQ multiplex PCR; TCRdb keeps only in-frame clonotypes and omits some of them. The V and J calls and clone size were taken over from that table, and D and trimming were inferred from the DNA. Among about 130,000 clones, roughly 91% were seen once, and the ten largest hold roughly 4.3%. The data are from a study of blood T cell repertoires in COVID-19. Looking at the study overall: Nucleic acid was either cDNA or gDNA, and it came from T cells, B-cell-depleted T cells, or PBMCs.

Trimming at V came to 4 bases and at J to 8 bases, leaving 23 bases not matched to a gene. CDR1 and CDR2 from the germline V gene are SGHRS and YFSETQ. The CDR3 runs 20 residues. This clonotype was obtained from a man aged 60-69 years with COVID-19, enrolled during active disease. Sequenced: peripheral blood. V usage is TRBV5-1 and J usage is TRBJ1-6, with 8 nucleotides matching TRBD1. CDR3 amino acids: CASSTGQGVTGGDLDSPLHF. The CDR3 DNA follows: TGCGCCAGCAGCACCGGACAGGGTGTTACAGGGGGGGATTTGGATTCACCCCTCCACTTT.